Listed below are T cell receptor beta chains from one sample, sequenced in a study of blood T cells in healthy people across ages. MiXCR, applied by TCRdb to the 5' RACE reads, yields one record per CDR3 protein. The data contain roughly 700,000 distinct CDR3 sequences, around a quarter of them singletons. Another study also made use of these data, one on T cells of mothers and their children.

Specimen: blood. The receptors originated from a boy aged 10-17 years in good health. Both conserved end residues are part of each CDR3. A D gene is named only where the DNA matches it firmly. Clone size appears in some rows only: once, few, many, or a class for an expanded clone.

cdr3_nt: TGCAGTGCTAGAGACGCGGTGGTTGCGGTCAATGAGCAGTTCTTC; cdr3_aa: CSARDAVVAVNEQFF; d_call: -; clone_size: -; j_call: TRBJ2-1; v_call: TRBV20-1
cdr3_nt: TGTGCCAGCAGCCAAACACAGGGCTACACCTTC; cdr3_aa: CASSQTQGYTF; d_call: -; clone_size: once; j_call: TRBJ1-2; v_call: TRBV6-2/TRBV6-3
cdr3_nt: TGTGCCAGCAATATAGGGACAGGGTATCAGCCCCAGCATTTT; cdr3_aa: CASNIGTGYQPQHF; d_call: TRBD1; clone_size: once; j_call: TRBJ1-5; v_call: TRBV12-3/TRBV12-4
cdr3_nt: TGTGCCAGCGGCTTAGAAGGTGGATGGACTGAAGCTTTCTTT; cdr3_aa: CASGLEGGWTEAFF; d_call: -; clone_size: -; j_call: TRBJ1-1; v_call: TRBV7-2
cdr3_nt: TGTGCCAGCAGCAAAAGTCTTGGGGACCCTACCTACGAGCAGTACTTC; cdr3_aa: CASSKSLGDPTYEQYF; d_call: -; clone_size: -; j_call: TRBJ2-7; v_call: TRBV21-1
cdr3_nt: TGTGCCAGCAGTTTGGGACAGGGTAATTCACCCCTCCACTTT; cdr3_aa: CASSLGQGNSPLHF; d_call: TRBD1; clone_size: many; j_call: TRBJ1-6; v_call: TRBV28
cdr3_nt: TGTGCCAGCAGCGTAGAAGGGGCGCGGATGGACATTCAGTACTTC; cdr3_aa: CASSVEGARMDIQYF; d_call: -; clone_size: few; j_call: TRBJ2-4; v_call: TRBV9
cdr3_nt: TGTGCCGGCAGGCCGAGAGCAGATGCGCAGTATTTT; cdr3_aa: CAGRPRADAQYF; d_call: -; clone_size: -; j_call: TRBJ2-3; v_call: TRBV12-3/TRBV12-4
cdr3_nt: TGTGCCAGCAGTCCCAGGACAGGGGGGCAAGAGACCCAGTACTTC; cdr3_aa: CASSPRTGGQETQYF; d_call: TRBD1; clone_size: -; j_call: TRBJ2-5; v_call: TRBV28
cdr3_nt: TGTGCCAACAGCGACGGACTAGCGGTGTACCAAGAGACCCAGTACTTC; cdr3_aa: CANSDGLAVYQETQYF; d_call: TRBD2; clone_size: -; j_call: TRBJ2-5; v_call: TRBV6-1
cdr3_nt: TGTGCCAGCAGTGAGGCCGGGACAGGGTTGGGAGAGACCCAGTACTTC; cdr3_aa: CASSEAGTGLGETQYF; d_call: TRBD1; clone_size: few; j_call: TRBJ2-5; v_call: TRBV2
cdr3_nt: TGTGCCAGCAGCCCCCCAGTATCCGGGTCAGGAAACACCATATATTTT; cdr3_aa: CASSPPVSGSGNTIYF; d_call: -; clone_size: -; j_call: TRBJ1-3; v_call: TRBV7-9
cdr3_nt: TGTGCCAGCAGTTGGCGGCAGACCTACGAGCAGTACTTC; cdr3_aa: CASSWRQTYEQYF; d_call: -; clone_size: few; j_call: TRBJ2-7; v_call: TRBV27
cdr3_nt: TGTGCCAGCAGCCTCTTACTACCGGACAGGAACACTGAAGCCTTCTTT; cdr3_aa: CASSLLLPDRNTEAFF; d_call: TRBD1; clone_size: -; j_call: TRBJ1-1; v_call: TRBV11-2
cdr3_nt: TGCGCCAGCAGCCCAGGGTGGGTTGACAGGGGGTTCCATAGCAATCAGCCCCAGCATTTT; cdr3_aa: CASSPGWVDRGFHSNQPQHF; d_call: TRBD1; clone_size: -; j_call: TRBJ1-5; v_call: TRBV4-3
cdr3_nt: TGTGCCAGCAGTGGCAGCGGGAGTGTCTACAATGAGCAGTTCTTC; cdr3_aa: CASSGSGSVYNEQFF; d_call: TRBD2; clone_size: few; j_call: TRBJ2-1; v_call: TRBV2
cdr3_nt: TGCAGTGCTAGTAGGCAGGGATCTAATCAGCCCCAGCATTTT; cdr3_aa: CSASRQGSNQPQHF; d_call: -; clone_size: few; j_call: TRBJ1-5; v_call: TRBV20-1
cdr3_nt: TGCAGCGTTGATCAACGGACTTCTAACTATGGCTACACCTTC; cdr3_aa: CSVDQRTSNYGYTF; d_call: -; clone_size: few; j_call: TRBJ1-2; v_call: TRBV29-1
cdr3_nt: TGTGCCAGCAGTTCCGTTTGGGGTTCAGACACTGAAGCTTTCTTT; cdr3_aa: CASSSVWGSDTEAFF; d_call: -; clone_size: -; j_call: TRBJ1-1; v_call: TRBV28
cdr3_nt: TGCGCCAGCAGCCCTCCCGATCAGGAGGCCCAGTACTTC; cdr3_aa: CASSPPDQEAQYF; d_call: -; clone_size: -; j_call: TRBJ2-5; v_call: TRBV4-1
cdr3_nt: TGTGCCAGCAGCCAGGGACTAGCGGGGGGTATGGAGTTC; cdr3_aa: CASSQGLAGGMEF; d_call: TRBD2; clone_size: -; j_call: TRBJ2-1; v_call: TRBV3-1
cdr3_nt: TGTGCCAGCAGCTTGCGGGGCCGGGCAGAGACCCAGTACTTC; cdr3_aa: CASSLRGRAETQYF; d_call: -; clone_size: few; j_call: TRBJ2-5; v_call: TRBV7-2
cdr3_nt: TGTGCCACCACGGACAGGGGAGAGGGCTACACCTTC; cdr3_aa: CATTDRGEGYTF; d_call: TRBD1; clone_size: -; j_call: TRBJ1-2; v_call: TRBV12-3/TRBV12-4
cdr3_nt: TGTGCCAGCAGTTTAAGGGCTGGGGCTGATGGCTACACCTTC; cdr3_aa: CASSLRAGADGYTF; d_call: -; clone_size: -; j_call: TRBJ1-2; v_call: TRBV12-3/TRBV12-4
cdr3_nt: TGTGCCAGCAGCAGCACAGGGCTTCTAGCCAAAAACATTCAGTACTTC; cdr3_aa: CASSSTGLLAKNIQYF; d_call: -; clone_size: few; j_call: TRBJ2-4; v_call: TRBV7-2
cdr3_nt: TGTGCCAGCAGATGGGACGGTAACACTGAAGCTTTCTTT; cdr3_aa: CASRWDGNTEAFF; d_call: -; clone_size: -; j_call: TRBJ1-1; v_call: TRBV7-9
cdr3_nt: TGTGCCAGCAGCTTACCGGGGGCGACCTACGAGCAGTACTTC; cdr3_aa: CASSLPGATYEQYF; d_call: -; clone_size: few; j_call: TRBJ2-7; v_call: TRBV7-2
cdr3_nt: TGTGCCAGCAGCCCGGGGACAGGGGGCATCCATCACGAGCAGTACTTC; cdr3_aa: CASSPGTGGIHHEQYF; d_call: TRBD1; clone_size: -; j_call: TRBJ2-7; v_call: TRBV7-9
cdr3_nt: TGCGCCAGCAGCGTAGCGGGGGCCATTCCCTCCTACAATGAGCAGTTCTTC; cdr3_aa: CASSVAGAIPSYNEQFF; d_call: TRBD2; clone_size: few; j_call: TRBJ2-1; v_call: TRBV5-1
cdr3_nt: TGCGCCAGCAGCTTGATTCAGGGAGGAAGTTCCTACGAGCAGTACTTC; cdr3_aa: CASSLIQGGSSYEQYF; d_call: -; clone_size: -; j_call: TRBJ2-7; v_call: TRBV5-1
cdr3_nt: TGTGCCAGCAGCTCCCGGGAGCCCGGTGTGGCCCAGTACTTC; cdr3_aa: CASSSREPGVAQYF; d_call: -; clone_size: -; j_call: TRBJ2-5; v_call: TRBV11-3
cdr3_nt: TGTGCCAGCCAGAAGGGTTACGAGCAGTACTTC; cdr3_aa: CASQKGYEQYF; d_call: -; clone_size: -; j_call: TRBJ2-7; v_call: TRBV9
cdr3_nt: TGCGCCAGCAGCCAAGGGCCAGCGGGGTCTTACAATGAGCAGTTCTTC; cdr3_aa: CASSQGPAGSYNEQFF; d_call: TRBD2; clone_size: -; j_call: TRBJ2-1; v_call: TRBV4-3
cdr3_nt: TGCGCCAGCAGCCAGGGGAGTTTGAACACTGAAGCTTTCTTT; cdr3_aa: CASSQGSLNTEAFF; d_call: -; clone_size: -; j_call: TRBJ1-1; v_call: TRBV5-1
cdr3_nt: TGCGCCAGCAGCTTAGACCAGGTGGGGGGGAATGAGCAGTTCTTC; cdr3_aa: CASSLDQVGGNEQFF; d_call: TRBD2; clone_size: few; j_call: TRBJ2-1; v_call: TRBV5-1
cdr3_nt: TGTGCCAGCAGCACAGGGGGTCATGAGCAGTTCTTC; cdr3_aa: CASSTGGHEQFF; d_call: TRBD1; clone_size: -; j_call: TRBJ2-1; v_call: TRBV12-3/TRBV12-4
cdr3_nt: TGTGCCAGCAGCCAAGTTCTTCCGGGTCCGGGAAACACCATATATTTT; cdr3_aa: CASSQVLPGPGNTIYF; d_call: -; clone_size: few; j_call: TRBJ1-3; v_call: TRBV3-1
cdr3_nt: TGTGCCAGCAGCTTAACGACAGCGACGGGCACAGATACGCAGTATTTT; cdr3_aa: CASSLTTATGTDTQYF; d_call: -; clone_size: few; j_call: TRBJ2-3; v_call: TRBV7-2
cdr3_nt: TGTGCCAGCGGACGAGGTACCGAGCAGTACTTC; cdr3_aa: CASGRGTEQYF; d_call: -; clone_size: -; j_call: TRBJ2-7; v_call: TRBV6-2/TRBV6-3
cdr3_nt: TGTGCCAGCAGTGCCCCGGGGGGAGTCGACGAGCAGTACTTC; cdr3_aa: CASSAPGGVDEQYF; d_call: TRBD2; clone_size: -; j_call: TRBJ2-7; v_call: TRBV25-1
cdr3_nt: TGTGCCAGCAGTCCCGGGACAGGGGCCGAGACCCAGTACTTC; cdr3_aa: CASSPGTGAETQYF; d_call: TRBD1; clone_size: many; j_call: TRBJ2-5; v_call: TRBV5-1
cdr3_nt: TGTGCCAGCAGTTCGACAGCGGGGTCCGCAGATACGCAGTATTTT; cdr3_aa: CASSSTAGSADTQYF; d_call: TRBD2; clone_size: -; j_call: TRBJ2-3; v_call: TRBV6-2/TRBV6-3
cdr3_nt: TGTGCCAGTAGAAATGTGCGGAATTCACCCCTCCACTTT; cdr3_aa: CASRNVRNSPLHF; d_call: -; clone_size: -; j_call: TRBJ1-6; v_call: TRBV12-3/TRBV12-4
cdr3_nt: TGTGCCAGCAGCCGCCCCTACCCTGATGGGGGGGATACCCAGTACTTC; cdr3_aa: CASSRPYPDGGDTQYF; d_call: TRBD2; clone_size: -; j_call: TRBJ2-5; v_call: TRBV12-3/TRBV12-4
cdr3_nt: TGCAGCGTCCACGGGGGACAGGGTCGGGCTAACTACGAGCAGTACTTC; cdr3_aa: CSVHGGQGRANYEQYF; d_call: TRBD1; clone_size: -; j_call: TRBJ2-7; v_call: TRBV29-1
cdr3_nt: TGTGCCAGCAGTTACACGAGCGGGGGCTCCCAAGAGACCCAGTACTTC; cdr3_aa: CASSYTSGGSQETQYF; d_call: TRBD2; clone_size: -; j_call: TRBJ2-5; v_call: TRBV6-2/TRBV6-3
cdr3_nt: TGCAGTGCTAGAAGGGCGGGGCAGCTGAACACTGAAGCTTTCTTT; cdr3_aa: CSARRAGQLNTEAFF; d_call: -; clone_size: few; j_call: TRBJ1-1; v_call: TRBV20-1
cdr3_nt: TGTGCCAGCAGCTTAGATCTTACCCCTGAGCAGTTCTTC; cdr3_aa: CASSLDLTPEQFF; d_call: -; clone_size: few; j_call: TRBJ2-1; v_call: TRBV11-2